A selection of T cell receptor beta chains follows, all from one sample in a study of sequential checkpoint blockade in melanoma. TCRdb's table, derived via immunoSEQ multiplex PCR, lists solely in-frame clones and lacks some. Among about 5,000 clones listed, around 30% were seen once. The input for sequencing was tumor tissue (inferred from file names), taken from a patient given nivolumab and ipilimumab in sequence. These receptor sequences come from a human donor with melanoma. Each CDR3 is given with its conserved first and last residue. The order of the fields is CDR3 protein, CDR3 DNA, D gene, V gene, clone size, J gene. D genes are given only for firm matches. The size of a clone is reported for some rows only, either as once, few or many, or as a class for expanded clones.

CASSSAGGGYNEQFF | TGTGCCAGCAGTTCGGCGGGAGGAGGGTACAATGAGCAGTTCTTC | TRBD2 | TRBV6-8 | - | TRBJ2-1
CASSSRLNTEAFF | TGTGCCAGCAGCTCCAGGTTGAACACTGAAGCTTTCTTT | - | TRBV6-8 | medium-sized | TRBJ1-1
CASSLAGTGAPYEQYF | TGCGCCAGCAGCTTGGCCGGGACAGGCGCTCCCTACGAGCAGTACTTC | TRBD1 | TRBV5-1 | - | TRBJ2-7
CATSRGGEYGELFF | TGTGCCACCAGCAGAGGGGGGGAATACGGGGAGCTGTTTTTT | - | TRBV15 | - | TRBJ2-2
CASSEIGSGDTQYF | TGCGCCAGCAGTGAGATCGGGAGTGGAGATACACAGTATTTT | - | TRBV10-2 | - | TRBJ2-3
CASSYSGTSYGGELFF | TGTGCCAGCAGTTACTCTGGGACTAGCTACGGCGGGGAGCTGTTTTTT | TRBD2 | TRBV6-8 | - | TRBJ2-2
CASRDRGRETEAFF | TGTGCCAGCCGGGACAGGGGGCGTGAGACTGAAGCTTTCTTT | TRBD1 | TRBV6-8 | medium-sized | TRBJ1-1
CASSSLGTSGRVSAKNIQYF | TGTGCCAGTAGTTCCCTAGGGACTAGCGGGAGAGTTTCTGCCAAAAACATTCAGTACTTC | TRBD2 | TRBV19 | - | TRBJ2-4
CASSFTRLRTALNTEAFF | TGTGCCAGCAGTTTTACCCGCCTTCGGACAGCCTTGAACACTGAAGCTTTCTTT | - | TRBV28 | few | TRBJ1-1
CASGRGVYEQYF | TGTGCCAGCGGACGAGGGGTCTACGAGCAGTACTTC | - | TRBV6-8 | few | TRBJ2-7
CASSEPNQPQHF | TGTGCCAGCAGTGAACCTAATCAGCCCCAGCATTTT | - | TRBV9 | - | TRBJ1-5
CASTSARNQPQHF | TGTGCCAGCACCTCGGCAAGAAATCAGCCCCAGCATTTT | - | TRBV12-5 | many | TRBJ1-5
CASSLSVLNEKLFF | TGTGCCAGCAGCTTATCAGTACTTAATGAAAAACTGTTTTTT | - | TRBV11-3 | - | TRBJ1-4
CSVETGYGGYTF | TGCAGCGTTGAAACAGGGTACGGAGGCTACACCTTC | - | TRBV29-1 | - | TRBJ1-2
CASSPWGDPNTGELFF | TGTGCCAGTAGCCCTTGGGGGGATCCGAACACCGGGGAGCTGTTTTTT | - | TRBV19 | - | TRBJ2-2
CASSFGGSTSDTQYF | TGTGCCAGCAGTTTTGGTGGGAGTACGTCAGATACGCAGTATTTT | - | TRBV28 | - | TRBJ2-3
CASRYDRALYNEQFF | TGTGCCAGCAGATACGACAGGGCCCTATACAATGAGCAGTTCTTC | TRBD1 | TRBV28 | few | TRBJ2-1
CASSIKGAKLAGVLDEQFF | TGTGCCAGTAGTATTAAGGGGGCTAAGCTAGCGGGAGTGCTGGATGAGCAGTTCTTC | TRBD2 | TRBV19 | once | TRBJ2-1
CASTYALGTADMNTEAFF | TGTGCCAGTACTTATGCCCTCGGGACAGCTGACATGAACACTGAAGCTTTCTTT | TRBD1 | TRBV19 | - | TRBJ1-1
CASSSQGIGNTEAFF | TGTGCCAGCAGTAGTCAGGGAATCGGGAACACTGAAGCTTTCTTT | - | TRBV6-8 | few | TRBJ1-1
CASSLPGLAGARRSYNEQFF | TGCGCCAGCAGCTTGCCTGGACTAGCGGGAGCCCGCCGCTCCTACAATGAGCAGTTCTTC | TRBD2 | TRBV5-1 | - | TRBJ2-1
CASISPRQGALAGELFF | TGTGCCAGCATTAGCCCGAGACAGGGGGCGTTAGCCGGGGAGCTGTTTTTT | TRBD1 | TRBV12-5 | few | TRBJ2-2
CASSPIGKPGHFNYGYTF | TGTGCCAGCAGCCCGATTGGAAAGCCGGGACATTTTAACTATGGCTACACCTTC | - | TRBV2 | many | TRBJ1-2
CASSPPSVLAGGPSSVDEQFF | TGTGCCAGCTCACCACCTTCTGTCCTAGCGGGAGGGCCCTCTTCGGTCGATGAGCAGTTCTTC | TRBD2 | TRBV18 | - | TRBJ2-1
CASSQTGPTGELFF | TGCGCCAGCAGCCAAACAGGGCCCACCGGGGAGCTGTTTTTT | - | TRBV5-1 | - | TRBJ2-2
CAISGRDRGDEQFF | TGTGCCATCAGTGGACGGGACAGGGGAGATGAGCAGTTCTTC | TRBD1 | TRBV6-8 | few | TRBJ2-1
CASSLSGGSSYEQYF | TGTGCCAGCAGTTTATCAGGCGGGAGCTCCTACGAGCAGTACTTC | TRBD2 | TRBV27 | few | TRBJ2-7
CASLGAGRTDTQYF | TGTGCCAGCCTGGGGGCCGGTCGCACAGATACGCAGTATTTT | - | TRBV25-1 | - | TRBJ2-3
CASSFGRRGAAGYTF | TGTGCCAGCAGCTTTGGACGTCGGGGCGCGGCCGGCTACACCTTC | - | TRBV11-3 | many | TRBJ1-2